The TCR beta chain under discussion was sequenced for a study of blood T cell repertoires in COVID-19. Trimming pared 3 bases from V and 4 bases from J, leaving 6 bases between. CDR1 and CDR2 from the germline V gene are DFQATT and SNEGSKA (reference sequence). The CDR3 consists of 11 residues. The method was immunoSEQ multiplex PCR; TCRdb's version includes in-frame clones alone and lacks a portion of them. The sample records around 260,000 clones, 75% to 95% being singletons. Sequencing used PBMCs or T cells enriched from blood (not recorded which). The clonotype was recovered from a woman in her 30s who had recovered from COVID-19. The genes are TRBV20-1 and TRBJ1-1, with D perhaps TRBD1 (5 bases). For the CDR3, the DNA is TGCAGTGCTAGCCAGGGCACTGAAGCTTTCTTT. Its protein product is CSASQGTEAFF.